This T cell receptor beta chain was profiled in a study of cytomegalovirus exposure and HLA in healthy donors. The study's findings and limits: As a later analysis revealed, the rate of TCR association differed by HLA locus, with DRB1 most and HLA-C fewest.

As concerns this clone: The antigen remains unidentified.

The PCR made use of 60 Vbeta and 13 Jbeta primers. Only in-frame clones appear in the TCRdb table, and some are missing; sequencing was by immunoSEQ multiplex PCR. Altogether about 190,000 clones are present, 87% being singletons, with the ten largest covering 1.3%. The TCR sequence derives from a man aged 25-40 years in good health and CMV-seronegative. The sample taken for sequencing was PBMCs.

CDR3 in amino acids: CASSLGPQRLAGGATQYF. In DNA, the CDR3 is TGTGCCAGCAGCTTAGGTCCCCAACGACTAGCGGGAGGCGCTACGCAGTATTTT. The chain links TRBV7-2 to TRBJ2-3; the match to TRBD2 covers 13 bases. Losses at the gene ends were 1 base for V and 8 bases for J; bases not matched to a gene: 12. The length of the CDR3 is 18 residues. Germline lookup yields CDR1 SGHTA and CDR2 FQGNSA.